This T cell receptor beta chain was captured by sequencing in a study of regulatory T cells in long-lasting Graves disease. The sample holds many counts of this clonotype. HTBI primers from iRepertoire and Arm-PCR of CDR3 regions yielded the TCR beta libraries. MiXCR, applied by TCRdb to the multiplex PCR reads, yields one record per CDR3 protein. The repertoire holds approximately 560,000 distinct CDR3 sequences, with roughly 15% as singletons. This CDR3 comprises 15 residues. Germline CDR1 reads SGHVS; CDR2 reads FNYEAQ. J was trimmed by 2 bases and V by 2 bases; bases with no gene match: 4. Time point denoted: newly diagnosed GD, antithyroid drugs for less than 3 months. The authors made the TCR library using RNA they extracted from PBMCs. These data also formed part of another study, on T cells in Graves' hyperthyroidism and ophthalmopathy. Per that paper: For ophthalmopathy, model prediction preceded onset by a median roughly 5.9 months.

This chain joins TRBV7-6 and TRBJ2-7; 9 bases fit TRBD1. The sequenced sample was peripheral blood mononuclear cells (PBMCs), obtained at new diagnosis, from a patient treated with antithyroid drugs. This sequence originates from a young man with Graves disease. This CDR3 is CASSLRTGATYEQYF. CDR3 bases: TGTGCCAGCAGCTTACGGACAGGGGCTACCTACGAGCAGTACTTC.